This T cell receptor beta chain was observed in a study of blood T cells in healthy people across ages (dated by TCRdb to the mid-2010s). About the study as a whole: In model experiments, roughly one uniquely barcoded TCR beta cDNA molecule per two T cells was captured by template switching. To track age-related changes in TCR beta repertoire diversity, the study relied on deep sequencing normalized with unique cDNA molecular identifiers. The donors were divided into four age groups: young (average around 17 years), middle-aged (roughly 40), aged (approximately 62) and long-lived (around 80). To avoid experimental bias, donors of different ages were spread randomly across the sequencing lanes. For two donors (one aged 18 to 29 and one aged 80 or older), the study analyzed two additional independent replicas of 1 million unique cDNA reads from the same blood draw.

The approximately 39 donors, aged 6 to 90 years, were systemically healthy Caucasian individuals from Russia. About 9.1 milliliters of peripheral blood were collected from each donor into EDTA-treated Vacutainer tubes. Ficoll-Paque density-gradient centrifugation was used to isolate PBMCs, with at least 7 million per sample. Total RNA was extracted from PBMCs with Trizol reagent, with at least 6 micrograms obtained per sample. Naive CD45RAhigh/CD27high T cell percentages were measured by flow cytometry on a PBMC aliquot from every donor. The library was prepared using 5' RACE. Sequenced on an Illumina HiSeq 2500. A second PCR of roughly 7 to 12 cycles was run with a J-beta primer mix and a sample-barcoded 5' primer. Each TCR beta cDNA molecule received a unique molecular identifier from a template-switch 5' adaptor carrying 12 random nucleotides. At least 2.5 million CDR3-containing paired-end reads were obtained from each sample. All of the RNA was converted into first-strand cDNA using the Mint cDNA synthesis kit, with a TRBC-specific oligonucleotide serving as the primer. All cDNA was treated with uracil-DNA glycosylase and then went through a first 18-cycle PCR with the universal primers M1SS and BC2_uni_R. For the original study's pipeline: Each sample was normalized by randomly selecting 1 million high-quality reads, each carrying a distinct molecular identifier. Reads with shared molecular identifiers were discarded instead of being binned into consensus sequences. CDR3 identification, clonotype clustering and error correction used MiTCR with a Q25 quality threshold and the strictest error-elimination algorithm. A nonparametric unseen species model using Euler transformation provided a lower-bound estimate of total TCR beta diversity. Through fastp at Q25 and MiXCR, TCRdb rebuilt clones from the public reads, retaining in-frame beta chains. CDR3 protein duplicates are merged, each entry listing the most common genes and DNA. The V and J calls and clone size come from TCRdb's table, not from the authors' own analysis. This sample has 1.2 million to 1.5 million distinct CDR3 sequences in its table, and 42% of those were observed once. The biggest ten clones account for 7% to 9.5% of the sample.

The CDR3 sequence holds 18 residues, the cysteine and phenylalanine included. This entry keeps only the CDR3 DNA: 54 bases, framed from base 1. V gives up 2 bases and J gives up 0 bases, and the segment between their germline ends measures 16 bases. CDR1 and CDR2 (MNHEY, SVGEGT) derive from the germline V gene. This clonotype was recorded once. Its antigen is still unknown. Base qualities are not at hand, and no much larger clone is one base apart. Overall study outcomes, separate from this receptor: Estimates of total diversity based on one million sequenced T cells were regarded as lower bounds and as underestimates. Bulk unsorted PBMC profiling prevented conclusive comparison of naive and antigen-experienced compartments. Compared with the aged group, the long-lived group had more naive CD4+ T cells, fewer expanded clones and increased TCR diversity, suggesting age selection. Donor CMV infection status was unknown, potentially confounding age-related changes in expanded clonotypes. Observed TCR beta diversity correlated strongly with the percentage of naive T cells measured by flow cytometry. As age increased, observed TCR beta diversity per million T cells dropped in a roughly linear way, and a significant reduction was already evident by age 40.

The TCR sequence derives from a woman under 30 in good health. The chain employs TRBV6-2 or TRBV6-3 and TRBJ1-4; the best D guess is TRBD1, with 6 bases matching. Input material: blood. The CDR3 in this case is CASSYRRPGTSTNEKLFF. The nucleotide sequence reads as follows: TGTGCCAGCAGTTACCGACGTCCCGGGACATCAACTAATGAAAAACTGTTTTTT.